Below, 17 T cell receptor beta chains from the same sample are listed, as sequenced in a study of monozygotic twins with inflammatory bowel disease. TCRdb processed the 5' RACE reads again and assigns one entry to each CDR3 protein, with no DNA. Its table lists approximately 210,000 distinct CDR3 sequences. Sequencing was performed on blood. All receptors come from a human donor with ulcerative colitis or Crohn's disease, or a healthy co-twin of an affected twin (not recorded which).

CDR3 protein: CASTSGTVHNSPLHF. This chain links TRBV12-3 or TRBV12-4 with TRBJ1-6; the TRBD1 assignment by TCRdb is unverifiable without DNA. The CDR3 totals 15 residues.

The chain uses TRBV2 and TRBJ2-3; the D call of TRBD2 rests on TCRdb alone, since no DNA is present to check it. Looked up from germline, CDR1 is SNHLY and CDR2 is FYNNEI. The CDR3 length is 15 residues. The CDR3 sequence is CASSERAGVSDTQYF.

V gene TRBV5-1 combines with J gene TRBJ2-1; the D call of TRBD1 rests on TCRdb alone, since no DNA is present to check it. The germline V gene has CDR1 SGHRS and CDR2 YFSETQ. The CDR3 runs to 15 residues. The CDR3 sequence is CASSLGGGGYNEQFF.

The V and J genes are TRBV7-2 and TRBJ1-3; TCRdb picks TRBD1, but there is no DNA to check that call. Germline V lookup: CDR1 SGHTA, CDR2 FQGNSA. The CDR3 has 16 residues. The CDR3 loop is CASSPQGVNSGNTIYF.

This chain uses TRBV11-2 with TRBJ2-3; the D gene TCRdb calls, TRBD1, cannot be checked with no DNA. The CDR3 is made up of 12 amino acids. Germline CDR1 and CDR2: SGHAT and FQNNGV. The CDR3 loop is CASSLERHTQYF.

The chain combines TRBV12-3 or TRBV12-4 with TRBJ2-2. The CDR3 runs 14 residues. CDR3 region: CASSRNTGTGELFF.

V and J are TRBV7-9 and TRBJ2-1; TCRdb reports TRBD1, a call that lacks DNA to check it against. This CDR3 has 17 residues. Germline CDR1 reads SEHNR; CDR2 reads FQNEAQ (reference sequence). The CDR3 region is CASSLVTGRGNPNEQFF.

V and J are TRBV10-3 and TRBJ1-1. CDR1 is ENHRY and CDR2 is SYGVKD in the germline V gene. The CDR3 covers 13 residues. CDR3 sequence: CAISELLDTEAFF.

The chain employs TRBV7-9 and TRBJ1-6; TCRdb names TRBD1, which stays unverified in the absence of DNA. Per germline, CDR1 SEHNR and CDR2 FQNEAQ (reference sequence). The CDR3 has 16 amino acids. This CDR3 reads CASSSTTGSWNSPLHF.

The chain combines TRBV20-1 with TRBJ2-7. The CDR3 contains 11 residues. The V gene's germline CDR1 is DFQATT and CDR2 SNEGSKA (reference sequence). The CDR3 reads CSARDTYEQYF.

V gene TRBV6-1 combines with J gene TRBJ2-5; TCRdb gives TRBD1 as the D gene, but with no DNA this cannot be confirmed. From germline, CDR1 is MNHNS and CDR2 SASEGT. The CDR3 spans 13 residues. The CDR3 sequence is CASEQGHQETQYF.

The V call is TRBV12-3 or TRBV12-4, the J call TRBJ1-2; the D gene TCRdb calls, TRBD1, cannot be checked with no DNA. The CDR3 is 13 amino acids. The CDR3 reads CASSPDSTRGYTF.

This CDR3 is CSVPGSGDNEQFF. The V call is TRBV29-1, the J call TRBJ2-1; the TRBD1 assignment by TCRdb is unverifiable without DNA. Germline assignment: CDR1 SQVTM and CDR2 ANQGSEA. The CDR3 runs to 13 residues.

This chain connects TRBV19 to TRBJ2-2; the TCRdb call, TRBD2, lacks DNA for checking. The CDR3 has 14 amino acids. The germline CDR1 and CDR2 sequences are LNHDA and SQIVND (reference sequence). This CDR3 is CASRRAGGSGELFF.

The CDR3 sequence is CSVEAVGLYYGYTF. The V call is TRBV29-1, the J call TRBJ1-2; the D gene TCRdb calls, TRBD1, cannot be checked with no DNA. Germline CDR1 is SQVTM and CDR2 is ANQGSEA. There are 14 residues in the CDR3.

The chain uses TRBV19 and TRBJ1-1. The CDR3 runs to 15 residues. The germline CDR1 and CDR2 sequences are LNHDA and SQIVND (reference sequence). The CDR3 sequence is CASTLGPVKGTEAFF.

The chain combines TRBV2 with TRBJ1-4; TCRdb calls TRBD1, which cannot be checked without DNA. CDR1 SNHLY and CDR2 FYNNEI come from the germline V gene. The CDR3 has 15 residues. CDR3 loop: CASTPSSATNEKLFF.